The source of this T cell receptor beta chain is a study of identical twins. Study results and caveats: Partial confounding of zero-insertion analyses by invariant MAIT and iNKT cells was possible. Insertions were fewer in abundant cord blood beta clonotypes, whereas memory repertoires showed none of this pattern.

In the case of this clonotype: The antigen is unknown.

Template switching (which added a universal primer site) was used, and cDNA carried unique molecular identifiers. Using its own MiXCR run on the 5' RACE reads, TCRdb lists one record per CDR3 protein. Here the sample spans hundreds of thousands of distinct CDR3 sequences, approximately 6.1% being singletons. The CDR3 covers 16 residues. Per germline, CDR1 DFQATT and CDR2 SNEGSKA (reference sequence). V gave up 0 bases and J gave up 4 bases, with 19 bases separating them. The receptor comes from a man younger than 35 in good health. The sequenced material came from naive T cells sorted from blood. The V gene is TRBV20-1, the J gene TRBJ2-7; tentative D call: TRBD2 (6 bases). CDR3 nucleotides: TGCAGTGCTAGAGACCCAAATACCGGGACTCGATACGAGCAGTACTTC. Translated: CSARDPNTGTRYEQYF.